This note documents a single T cell receptor (beta chain) sequence. This CDR3 comprises 16 residues. Looked up from germline, CDR1 is MGHRA and CDR2 is YSYEKL. Between the trimmed V and J ends, which lost 4 bases and 1 base, there was a span of 16 bases. The sample comes from a study of blood T cell repertoires in COVID-19. Authors' data handling: Reference gene primer amplification gave estimated nucleated cell counts. The data were produced by immunoSEQ multiplex PCR, yet TCRdb's version contains in-frame clones alone and is incomplete. For V, J and clone size, that table is used; D and trimming come from the DNA. The data contain 150,000 to 170,000 clones, around 79% of them singletons.

The chain employs TRBV4-1 and TRBJ1-1; a possible D gene is TRBD1 (5 bases). Sequenced: peripheral blood. The clonotype comes from a man aged 80 or over with acute or convalescent COVID-19. The CDR3 DNA sequence: TGCGCCAGCAGCCCGCAGGCAGGGTGGGCGAACACTGAAGCTTTCTTT. It encodes CASSPQAGWANTEAFF.